A single sample is the source of the 16 T cell receptor beta chains below, sequenced in a study of shared clonotypes between healthy human individuals. Here immunoSEQ multiplex PCR was the method, and the copy in TCRdb shows in-frame clones only, minus some. The table records over a million clones, roughly 75% of them present only once. The source material was memory CD4+ T cells sorted from blood. The subset was: CD45RA-negative fraction. The receptors here all came from a young man in good health.

V is TRBV7-9 and J is TRBJ2-7, with 8 bases that match TRBD1. J gave up 4 bases and V 4 bases, and 18 bases lay outside the gene matches. The CDR3 length is 18 residues. The germline CDR1 and CDR2 sequences are SEHNR and FQNEAQ (reference sequence). CDR3 amino acids: CASSSPSRDRRIPYEQYF. The CDR3 DNA reads TGTGCCAGCAGCTCGCCCAGTCGGGACAGGAGGATACCTTACGAGCAGTACTTC.

The rearrangement links TRBV18 to TRBJ1-6; 7 positions match TRBD1. J lost 0 bases, V lost 5 bases, and 4 bases had no gene match. CDR3 length equals 16 residues. Germline assignment: CDR1 KGHSH and CDR2 LQKENI. In nucleotides, the CDR3 is TGTGCCAGCTCAGCGGACAGGAGCTCCTATAATTCACCCCTCCACTTT. Residues: CASSADRSSYNSPLHF.

The chain employs TRBV30 and TRBJ1-5; D is unresolved. V gave up 2 bases and J gave up 10 bases, with 18 bases separating them. The CDR3 sequence is 14 residues long. Per the germline V gene, CDR1 is GTSNPN and CDR2 is SVGIG (reference sequence). This CDR3 is CAWSLNERLGPQHF. The CDR3 coding sequence is TGTGCCTGGAGTCTGAATGAAAGATTGGGCCCCCAGCATTTT.

The chain uses TRBV4-1 and TRBJ2-5, with 11 bases matching TRBD2. Germline V gives CDR1 MGHRA, CDR2 YSYEKL. V lost 3 bases to trimming and J lost 2 bases; unmatched junction nucleotides: 2. The CDR3 sequence is 15 residues long. For the CDR3, the DNA is TGCGCCAGCAGCCAGGGGACTAGCGGACAAGAGACCCAGTACTTC. It yields the protein CASSQGTSGQETQYF.

This chain links TRBV6-1 with TRBJ2-1, with 8 positions matching TRBD2. The CDR3 runs 15 residues. Trimming took 0 bases from V and 8 from J; bases not matched to a gene: 6. CDR1 and CDR2 (germline): MNHNS, SASEGT. CDR3 nucleotides: TGTGCCAGCAGTGAAGCCCAGCGGGAGTTTCATGAGCAGTTCTTC. It codes for CASSEAQREFHEQFF.

The sample holds a few counts of this clone. The chain employs TRBV7-9 and TRBJ1-1, with TRBD1 matching over 10 bases. This CDR3 is built from 15 residues. Germline loops: CDR1 SEHNR, CDR2 FQNEAQ (reference sequence). V lost 5 bases to trimming and J lost 1 base; unmatched junction nucleotides: 4. Here the CDR3 reads CASSARDRGNTEAFF. CDR3 in DNA: TGTGCCAGCAGCGCCCGGGACAGGGGGAACACTGAAGCTTTCTTT.

The J gene is TRBJ2-7, the V gene TRBV10-3, with TRBD1 identical over 7 bases. The germline gives CDR1 ENHRY, CDR2 SYGVKD. Losses at the gene ends were 4 bases for V and 6 bases for J; bases not matched to a gene: 6. CDR3 length equals 13 residues. CDR3 coding DNA: TGTGCCATCAGTGGGAACGACAGGGCCGAGCAGTACTTC. It encodes CAISGNDRAEQYF.

This clone came up many times. The genes are TRBV19 and TRBJ2-5; D is unresolved. Germline-derived CDR1 and CDR2 are LNHDA and SQIVND (reference sequence). The CDR3 sequence is 13 residues long. The germline V and J ends were trimmed by 8 bases and 5 bases, with 15 bases remaining between them. DNA of the CDR3: TGTGCCAGTGCACTCGACGGGCTGGAGACCCAGTACTTC. Its protein is CASALDGLETQYF.

This chain uses TRBV18 with TRBJ1-2, with 9 bases that match TRBD1. Germline V lookup: CDR1 KGHSH, CDR2 LQKENI. Losses at the gene ends were 6 bases for V and 3 bases for J; bases not matched to a gene: 5. The CDR3 extends over 14 amino acids. The CDR3 here is CASSVQGADYGYTF. CDR3 DNA sequence: TGTGCCAGCTCTGTACAGGGGGCTGACTATGGCTACACCTTC.

In regard to this clone: Other DNA variants within this sample encode the same CDR3. The rearrangement joins TRBV5-1 to TRBJ2-6; possibly TRBD2 for D (6 bases). The CDR3 contains 15 residues. Trimming left V 4 bases short and J 3 bases short, with 11 bases between. Germline assignment: CDR1 SGHRS and CDR2 YFSETQ. DNA for the CDR3: TGCGCCAGCAGCCTGGAGGGGAGTGGGGCCAACGTCCTGACTTTC. Translating gives CASSLEGSGANVLTF. Full variable domain (outside the CDR3, taken from reference TRBV5-1 and TRBJ2-6): KAGVTQTPRYLIKTRGQQVTLSCSPISGHRSVSWYQQTPGQGLQFLFEYFSETQRNKGNFPGRFSGRQFSNSRSEMNVSTLELGDSALYLCASSLEGSGANVLTFGAGSRLTVL.

The chain links TRBV9 to TRBJ1-3, with TRBD1 identical over 7 bases. The germline gives CDR1 SGDLS, CDR2 YYNGEE. Trimming took 2 bases from V and 2 from J; bases not matched to a gene: 10. The CDR3 totals 17 residues. The CDR3 DNA reads TGTGCCAGCAGCGTCCGGGACAGCCGAGACACTGGAAACACCATATATTTT. Protein sequence: CASSVRDSRDTGNTIYF.

The chain recombines TRBV18 with TRBJ2-1; 8 nucleotides align to TRBD2. Germline trimming cut 6 bases from V and 0 bases from J; bases unmatched to any gene: 7. The CDR3 contains 16 residues. Germline CDR1 is KGHSH and CDR2 is LQKENI. The CDR3 region has the DNA TGTGCCAGCTCCCAAACGGGGGGGCACTCCTACAATGAGCAGTTCTTC. It specifies CASSQTGGHSYNEQFF. Full variable domain (missing parts from reference TRBV18 and TRBJ2-1): NAGVMQNPRHLVRRRGQEARLRCSPMKGHSHVYWYRQLPEEGLKFMVYLQKENIIDESGMPKERFSAEFPKEGPSILRIQQVVRGDSAAYFCASSQTGGHSYNEQFFGPGTRLTVL.

The rearrangement joins TRBV25-1 to TRBJ2-3, with TRBD1 matching 9 bases. The V segment lost 4 bases and the J segment 5 bases; nucleotides outside the gene matches: 4. CDR1 and CDR2 from the germline V gene are MGHDK and SYGVNS. This CDR3 contains 14 residues. CDR3 nucleotides: TGTGCCAGCAGTGGCACGGACAGGGGAGATACGCAGTATTTT. It specifies CASSGTDRGDTQYF.

The sample holds one count of this clone. The chain couples TRBV28 to TRBJ2-3; weak D call: TRBD1 (6 bases). The CDR3 is 16 residues long. The germline V and J ends were trimmed by 4 bases and 0 bases, with 14 bases remaining between them. Per the germline V gene, CDR1 is MDHEN and CDR2 is SYDVKM. The CDR3 bases are TGTGCCAGCAGTTGGGGGCCTGGGTCTAGCACAGATACGCAGTATTTT. Encoded protein: CASSWGPGSSTDTQYF.

Regarding this clone: Other DNA sequences from this sample encode an identical CDR3 as well. This rearrangement joins TRBV4-1 to TRBJ2-1; no definite D call. This CDR3 has 16 amino acids. Germline V gene sequence: CDR1 MGHRA, CDR2 YSYEKL. V shed 0 bases and J shed 1 base, with 10 bases lying between them. This chain's CDR3 is CASSQDLGGSYNEQFF. The CDR3 DNA follows: TGCGCCAGCAGCCAAGATTTGGGCGGTTCCTACAATGAGCAGTTCTTC.

This clone has only a few counts. The V gene is TRBV18, the J gene TRBJ2-1, with D unclear. The V end was cut by 6 bases, the J end by 6 bases, with 9 bases between. Per germline, CDR1 KGHSH and CDR2 LQKENI. The CDR3 runs to 12 residues. The chain's CDR3 is CASSPNSNEQFF. The CDR3 DNA reads as TGTGCCAGCTCGCCGAACTCCAATGAGCAGTTCTTC.